The clone carrying this T cell receptor (beta chain) was recorded only once. Losses at the gene ends were 4 bases for V and 5 bases for J; bases not matched to a gene: 12. CDR1 and CDR2 (germline): SGHRS, YFSETQ. The CDR3 runs to 16 residues. The record originates from a study of shared clonotypes between healthy human individuals. Assay used: immunoSEQ multiplex PCR; TCRdb lists only in-frame clones, some missing. This repertoire shows some 1.5 million clones, over 95% found once; its top ten account for roughly 1.1%. The sequenced sample was naive CD4+ T cells sorted from blood. The subset is: CD45RA+ positively selected. The TCR was taken from a man aged 30 to 39 in good health. V is TRBV5-1 and J is TRBJ2-1, with 7 bases aligning to TRBD2. CDR3 DNA sequence: TGCGCCAGCAGCCCGGTCGACGGGAGGCTTAACAATGAGCAGTTCTTC. Translation: CASSPVDGRLNNEQFF.